This T cell receptor beta chain was sequenced during a study of blood T cell repertoires in COVID-19. Whole-study context: There were acute and convalescent COVID-19 samples, and they came from the United States, Italy and Spain.

This clone was found a few times. Under the authors' procedure: Scientists estimated how many nucleated cells there were by amplifying reference gene primers. Assay used: immunoSEQ multiplex PCR; TCRdb lists only in-frame clones, some missing. V, J and clone size are taken as reported in that table, and D and trimming were inferred from the DNA itself. The data show about 70,000 clones, with about 90% seen just once and 1.1% to 1.5% held by the top ten. The sample comprised peripheral blood. The receptor comes from a man aged 60 to 75 with acute or convalescent COVID-19.

For the CDR3, the DNA is TGTGCCTGGAGTTCCCAGGGGCCGCAGGTCTACGAGCAGTACTTC. It translates to CAWSSQGPQVYEQYF. The gene calls are TRBV30 and TRBJ2-7; TRBD1 might be the D (6 bases). V was pared by 2 bases and J by 3 bases, with 17 bases between. The CDR3 contains 15 residues. Germline-derived CDR1 and CDR2 are GTSNPN and SVGIG (reference sequence).